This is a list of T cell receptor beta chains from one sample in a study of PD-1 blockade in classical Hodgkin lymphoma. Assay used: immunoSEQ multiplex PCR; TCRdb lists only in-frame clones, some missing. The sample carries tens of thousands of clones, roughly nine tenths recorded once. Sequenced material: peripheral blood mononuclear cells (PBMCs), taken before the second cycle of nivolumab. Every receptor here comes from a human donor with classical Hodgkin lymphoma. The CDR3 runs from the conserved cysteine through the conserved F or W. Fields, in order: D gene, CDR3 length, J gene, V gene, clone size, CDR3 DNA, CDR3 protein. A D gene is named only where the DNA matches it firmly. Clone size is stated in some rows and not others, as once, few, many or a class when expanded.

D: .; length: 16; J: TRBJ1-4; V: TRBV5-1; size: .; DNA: TGCGCCAGCAGCTTGGCCGCCGGGGCTTTGGGTGAAAAACTGTTTTTT; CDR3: CASSLAAGALGEKLFF
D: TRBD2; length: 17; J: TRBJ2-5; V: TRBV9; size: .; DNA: TGTGCCAGCAGCGTAGGTTGGCTAGCGGGGAAGGGAGAGACCCAGTACTTC; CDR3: CASSVGWLAGKGETQYF
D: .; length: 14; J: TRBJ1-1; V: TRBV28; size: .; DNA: TGTGCCAGCACCGTCTTTAGAGTTGATCCTGAAGCTTTCTTT; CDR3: CASTVFRVDPEAFF
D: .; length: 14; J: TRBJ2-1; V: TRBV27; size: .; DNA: TGTGCCAGCAGCGATACCCCTACAGGGCATGAGCAGTTCTTC; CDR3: CASSDTPTGHEQFF
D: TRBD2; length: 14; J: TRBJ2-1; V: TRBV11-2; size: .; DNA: TGTGCCAGCAGCTATAGCGGGGGGGTGGATGAGCAGTTCTTC; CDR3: CASSYSGGVDEQFF
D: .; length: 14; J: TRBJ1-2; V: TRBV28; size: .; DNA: TGTGCCAGCAGTTTAATGGCGGGTTCGGGAGGCTACACCTTC; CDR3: CASSLMAGSGGYTF
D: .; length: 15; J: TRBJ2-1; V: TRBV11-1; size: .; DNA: TGTGCCAGCAGCTTCTATATGGTCTCCTACAATGAGCAGTTCTTC; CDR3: CASSFYMVSYNEQFF
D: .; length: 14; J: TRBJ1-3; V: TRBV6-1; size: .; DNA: TGTGCCACCGAACGTCCGGGTTCTGGAAACACCATATATTTT; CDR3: CATERPGSGNTIYF
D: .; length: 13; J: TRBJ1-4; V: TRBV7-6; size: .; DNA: TGTGCCAGCAGCTTCCAGGTCTGGGAAAAACTGTTTTTT; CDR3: CASSFQVWEKLFF
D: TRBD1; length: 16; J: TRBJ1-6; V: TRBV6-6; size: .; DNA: TGTGCCACCGAGGAATTACCGGGACAGGGGAATTCACCCCTCCACTTT; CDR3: CATEELPGQGNSPLHF
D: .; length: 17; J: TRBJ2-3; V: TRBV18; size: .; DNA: TGTGCCAGCTCACAGCGCGGTCTAGGGCTTTTCAGGGATACGCAGTATTTT; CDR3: CASSQRGLGLFRDTQYF
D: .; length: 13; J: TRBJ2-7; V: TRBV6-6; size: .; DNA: TGTGCCAGCAACAGGGGGGACTACTACGAGCAGTACTTC; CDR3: CASNRGDYYEQYF
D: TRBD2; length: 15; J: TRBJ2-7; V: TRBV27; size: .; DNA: TGTGCCAGCAGTTCGAGGACTAGCGGGGGCTACGAGCAGTACTTC; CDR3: CASSSRTSGGYEQYF
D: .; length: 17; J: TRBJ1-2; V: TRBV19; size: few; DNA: TGTGCCAGTAAAACCCCAGGCGGCATCTTTACAAACTATGGCTACACCTTC; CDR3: CASKTPGGIFTNYGYTF
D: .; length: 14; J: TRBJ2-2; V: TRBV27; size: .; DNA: TGTGCCAGCCTACCGGGGGCTTACACCGGGGAGCTGTTTTTT; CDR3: CASLPGAYTGELFF
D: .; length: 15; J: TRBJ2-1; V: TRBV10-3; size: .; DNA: TGTGCCATCAGTGAGTCCGTAGTAGCCTACAATGAGCAGTTCTTC; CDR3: CAISESVVAYNEQFF
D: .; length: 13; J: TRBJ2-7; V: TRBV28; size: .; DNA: TGTGCCAGCAGTTCGGACAACTCCTACGAGCAGTACTTC; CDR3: CASSSDNSYEQYF
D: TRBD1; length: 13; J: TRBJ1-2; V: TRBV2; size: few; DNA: TGTGCCAGCATGACAGGGTCTAACTATGGCTACACCTTC; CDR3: CASMTGSNYGYTF
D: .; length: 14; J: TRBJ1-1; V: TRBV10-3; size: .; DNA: TGTGCCATCATCGGAGCAGTTAAGAACACTGAAGCTTTCTTT; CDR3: CAIIGAVKNTEAFF
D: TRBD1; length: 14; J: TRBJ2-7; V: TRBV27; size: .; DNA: TGTGCCAGCAGTTTGACAGGGGGCTGGTACGAGCAGTACTTC; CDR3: CASSLTGGWYEQYF
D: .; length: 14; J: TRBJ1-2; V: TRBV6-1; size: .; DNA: TGTGCCAGCAGTGAGTTTCGGAGTAACTATGGCTACACCTTC; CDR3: CASSEFRSNYGYTF
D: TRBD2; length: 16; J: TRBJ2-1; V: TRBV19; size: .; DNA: TGTGCCAGTAGTGCCGGACTAGCGGGTTCCTACAATGAGCAGTTCTTC; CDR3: CASSAGLAGSYNEQFF
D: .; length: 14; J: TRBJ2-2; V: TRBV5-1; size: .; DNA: TGCGCCAGCAGCTTGGAGGGGAACACCGGGGAGCTGTTTTTT; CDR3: CASSLEGNTGELFF
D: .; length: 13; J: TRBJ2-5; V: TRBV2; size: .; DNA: TGTGCCAGCACTCCCGACAGTCAAGAGACCCAGTACTTC; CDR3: CASTPDSQETQYF
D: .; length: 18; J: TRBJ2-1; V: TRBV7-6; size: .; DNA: TGTGCCAGCAGCTTAGTAGGTGTTACAGGGCGCTTAGACAATGAGCAGTTCTTC; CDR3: CASSLVGVTGRLDNEQFF
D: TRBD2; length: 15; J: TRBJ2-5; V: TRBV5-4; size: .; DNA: TGTGCCACCCGACGGATAGCGGGAGCCCAAGAGACCCAGTACTTC; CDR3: CATRRIAGAQETQYF
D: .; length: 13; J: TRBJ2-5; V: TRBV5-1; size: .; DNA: TGCGCCAGCAGCTTGTCCCACGAAGAGACCCAGTACTTC; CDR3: CASSLSHEETQYF
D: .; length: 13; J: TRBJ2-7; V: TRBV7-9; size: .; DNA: TGTGCCAGCAGCTTAGGACCATCCTACGAGCAGTACTTC; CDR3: CASSLGPSYEQYF
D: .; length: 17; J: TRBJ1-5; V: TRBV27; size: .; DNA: TGTGCCAGCAGTCCCGCCCCGGGAAGACATAGCAATCAGCCCCAGCATTTT; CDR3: CASSPAPGRHSNQPQHF
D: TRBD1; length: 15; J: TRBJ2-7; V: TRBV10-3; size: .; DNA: TGTGCCATGTCCGGGACAGGGAGTAGGATCTACGAGCAGTACTTC; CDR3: CAMSGTGSRIYEQYF
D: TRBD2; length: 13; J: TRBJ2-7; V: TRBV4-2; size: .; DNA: TGTGCCAGCATGACTAGCGGAGGATACGAGCAGTACTTC; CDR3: CASMTSGGYEQYF
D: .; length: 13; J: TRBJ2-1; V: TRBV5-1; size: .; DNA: TGCGCCAGCAGACCAGACAACTACAATGAGCAGTTCTTC; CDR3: CASRPDNYNEQFF
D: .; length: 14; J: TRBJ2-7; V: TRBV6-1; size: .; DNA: TGTGCCAGCACCACCACAGGGTTCGCCTACGAGCAGTACTTC; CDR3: CASTTTGFAYEQYF
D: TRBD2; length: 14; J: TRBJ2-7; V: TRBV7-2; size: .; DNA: TGTGCCAGCAGCTTACTAGCGGACTCCTACGAGCAGTACTTC; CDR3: CASSLLADSYEQYF
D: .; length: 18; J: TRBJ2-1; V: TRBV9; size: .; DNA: TGTGCCAGCAGCGTAACCCCCCGGACCGAAATCCCATACAATGAGCAGTTCTTC; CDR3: CASSVTPRTEIPYNEQFF
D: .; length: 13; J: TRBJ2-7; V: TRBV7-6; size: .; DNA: TGTGCCAGCAGCTTAGCGGGCCCTTACGAGCAGTACTTC; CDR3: CASSLAGPYEQYF
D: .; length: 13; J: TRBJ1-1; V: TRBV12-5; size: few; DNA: TGTGCTAGTGGTTTGGAGCCGAACACTGAAGCTTTCTTT; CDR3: CASGLEPNTEAFF
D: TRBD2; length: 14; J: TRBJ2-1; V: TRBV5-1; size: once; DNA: TGCGCCAGCAGCCAACAGACTAGCGGGATTGAGCAGTTCTTC; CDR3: CASSQQTSGIEQFF
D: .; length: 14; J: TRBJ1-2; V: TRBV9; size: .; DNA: TGTGCCAGCAGCCCTTCGGCGGGCCCCCTCGGCTACACCTTC; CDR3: CASSPSAGPLGYTF
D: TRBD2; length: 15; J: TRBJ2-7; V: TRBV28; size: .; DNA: TGTGCCAGCAGTTTAGTGCCTAGCGGGACATACGAGCAGTACTTC; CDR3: CASSLVPSGTYEQYF
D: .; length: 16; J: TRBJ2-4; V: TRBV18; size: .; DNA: TGTGCCAGCTCACCAGGGGCGAGGGAGGCCGGCAACATTCAGTACTTC; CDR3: CASSPGAREAGNIQYF
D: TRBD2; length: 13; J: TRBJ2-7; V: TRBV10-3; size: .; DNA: TGTGCCACCGGGGGGCGGGGGGACTACGAGCAGTACTTC; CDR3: CATGGRGDYEQYF
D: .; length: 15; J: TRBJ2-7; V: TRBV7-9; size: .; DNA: TGTGCCAGCAGCCTCAGGGTGGGAGTCTCCTACGAGCAGTACTTC; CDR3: CASSLRVGVSYEQYF
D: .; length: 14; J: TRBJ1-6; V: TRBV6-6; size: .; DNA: TGTGCCAGCAGCCCAACACCGGGGAATTCACCCCTCCACTTT; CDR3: CASSPTPGNSPLHF
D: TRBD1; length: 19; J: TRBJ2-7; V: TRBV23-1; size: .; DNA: TGCGCCAGCAGTCAATCGGGGACAGATAGAACCTCGGCTTTCTACGAGCAGTACTTC; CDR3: CASSQSGTDRTSAFYEQYF
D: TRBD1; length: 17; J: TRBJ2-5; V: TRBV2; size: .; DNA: TGTGCCAGCAGTGACCTACAGGACAGGCCGTACCAAGAGACCCAGTACTTC; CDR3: CASSDLQDRPYQETQYF
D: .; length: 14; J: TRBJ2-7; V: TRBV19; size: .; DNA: TGTGCCAGTAGTTTAGCGTGGGGGACCTACGAGCAGTACTTC; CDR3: CASSLAWGTYEQYF
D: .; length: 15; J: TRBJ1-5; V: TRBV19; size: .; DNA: TGTGCCAGTAGTGCGGAAGGCTATAGCAATCAGCCCCAGCATTTT; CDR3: CASSAEGYSNQPQHF
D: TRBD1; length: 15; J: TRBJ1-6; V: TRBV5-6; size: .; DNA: TGTGCCAGCAGCCGGGGACAGGGGGCCACGTCACCCCTCCACTTT; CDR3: CASSRGQGATSPLHF
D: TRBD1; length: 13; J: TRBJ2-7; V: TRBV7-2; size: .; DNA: TGTGCCAGCAGCTTAAGACAGGGCTACGAGCAGTACTTC; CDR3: CASSLRQGYEQYF
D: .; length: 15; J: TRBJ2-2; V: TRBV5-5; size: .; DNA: TGTGCCAGCAGCTGGACACGGAGCGAGACCGGGGAGCTGTTTTTT; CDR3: CASSWTRSETGELFF
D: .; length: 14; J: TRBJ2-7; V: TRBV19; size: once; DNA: TGTGCCAGTAGTATGATCCAGGGTCCGTGGGAGCAGTACTTC; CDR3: CASSMIQGPWEQYF
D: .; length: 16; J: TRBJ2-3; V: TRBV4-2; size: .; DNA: TGTGCCAGCAGCCCTAGACAGGCTTCTAGCACAGATACGCAGTATTTT; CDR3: CASSPRQASSTDTQYF
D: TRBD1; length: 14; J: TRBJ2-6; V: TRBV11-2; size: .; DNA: TGTGCCAGCAGCGACAGGGTTGGGGCCAACGTCCTGACTTTC; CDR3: CASSDRVGANVLTF
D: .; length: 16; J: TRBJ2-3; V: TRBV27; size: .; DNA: TGTGCCAGCAGTTTATCATCCGTCATAGGTGTAGATACGCAGTATTTT; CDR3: CASSLSSVIGVDTQYF
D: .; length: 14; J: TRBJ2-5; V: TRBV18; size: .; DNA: TGTGCCAGCTCAGTACGCCCGGCGGGGGAGACCCAGTACTTC; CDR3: CASSVRPAGETQYF
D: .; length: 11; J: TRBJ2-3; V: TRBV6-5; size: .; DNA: TGTGCCAGCAGTGCCACAGATACGCAGTATTTT; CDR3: CASSATDTQYF
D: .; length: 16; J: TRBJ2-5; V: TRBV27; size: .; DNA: TGTGCCAGCAGGTCAGACGGAAACTCTAAGGGGGGGACCCAGTACTTC; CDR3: CASRSDGNSKGGTQYF